This T cell receptor (beta chain) was sequenced for a study of control samples from healthy donors and cancer patients. Produced via immunoSEQ multiplex PCR; TCRdb's table is partial and in-frame only. The sample includes 150,000 to 200,000 clones. CDR3 length equals 14 residues. Germline CDR1 is SNHLY and CDR2 is FYNNEI. Deletions cut 4 bases from V and 3 bases from J, with 13 bases between. This chain uses TRBV2 with TRBJ2-7; either TRBD1 or TRBD2 may supply D (5 bases each). The TCR was taken from a woman in her 30s in good health. Sequencing was performed on blood. The CDR3 DNA is TGTGCCAGCAGTGTAGACCCTGGGGGCTACGAGCAGTACTTC. Encoded protein: CASSVDPGGYEQYF.